One and the same sample provided the 4 T cell receptor beta chains below, sequenced in a study of neurological immune-mediated disorders. Via MiXCR, TCRdb re-called the 5' RACE reads, giving one row per CDR3 protein. The table lists fewer than 20,000 distinct CDR3 sequences, approximately 15% of them singletons, with approximately 15% in the top ten. Sequenced material: PBMCs. These receptors all come from a man aged 55-75 years with HTLV-1-associated myelopathy (HAM/TSP).

This clonotype was seen at least ten times. V usage is TRBV30 and J usage is TRBJ1-2; 8 positions match TRBD1. Looked up from germline, CDR1 is GTSNPN and CDR2 is SVGIG (reference sequence). CDR3 length equals 13 residues. Losses at the gene ends were 1 base for V and 4 bases for J; bases not matched to a gene: 2. CDR3: CAWSGQGTYGYTF. The CDR3 nucleotides are TGTGCCTGGAGTGGACAGGGGACCTATGGCTACACCTTC.

The sample holds many counts of this clonotype. This CDR3 is CASSPRQGAHEQYF. Here the CDR3 DNA reads TGTGCCAGCAGCCCTCGACAGGGGGCCCACGAGCAGTACTTC. V gene TRBV7-2 combines with J gene TRBJ2-7; 10 bases are shared with TRBD1. This CDR3 contains 14 residues. The germline V gene encodes CDR1 SGHTA and CDR2 FQGNSA. With 5 bases clipped from V and 5 bases from J, the junction kept 6 bases outside the gene matches.

This clonotype was seen a single time. This chain joins TRBV14 and TRBJ2-1; no definite D call. Germline V gene sequence: CDR1 SGHDN, CDR2 FVKESK. The CDR3 runs 14 residues. With 3 bases removed from V and 5 bases from J, the gap between germline ends came to 11 bases. DNA of the CDR3: TGTGCCAGCAGCCACATTGGACGGAACAATGAGCAGTTCTTC. It translates to CASSHIGRNNEQFF.

This clonotype was counted many times. The chain couples TRBV20-1 to TRBJ2-2; TRBD1 aligns across 12 bases. Germline CDR1 reads DFQATT; CDR2 reads SNEGSKA (reference sequence). The CDR3 contains 14 residues. V gave up 6 bases and J gave up 9 bases; unmatched junction bases: 8. CDR3 protein: CSARGDRGRRELFF. The CDR3 DNA is TGCAGTGCCAGGGGGGACAGGGGGCGCCGGGAGCTGTTTTTT.